The clone carrying this T cell receptor (beta chain) was seen many times. Its antigen is unidentified. This sample stems from a study of T cells in Graves' hyperthyroidism and ophthalmopathy. Study-wide results and limits: Among clonotypes expanded in thyroid above 0.001, most were also found in blood.

Regions amplified from RNA transcripts were the TCR beta CDR3 regions. HTBI primers were used for first-round RT-PCR of the TCR CDR3. In TCRdb, the multiplex PCR reads were re-called with MiXCR into one record per CDR3 protein. The sample lists some 650,000 distinct CDR3 sequences, around 15% occurring once. This CDR3 has 12 residues. Trimming removed 5 bases from V and 1 base from J, with 6 bases in between. Germline-derived CDR1 and CDR2 are MDHEN and SYDVKM. Uncontrolled infections, other autoimmune diseases, pregnancy or lactation led to exclusion of patients. The receptor was isolated from a woman between 35 and 50 years old with Graves' ophthalmopathy. Sequenced sample: blood. The chain is built from TRBV28 and TRBJ2-7, with D uncertain. As DNA, the CDR3 is TGTGCCAGCAGTCCTAATTCCTACGAGCAGTACTTC. Translated, it gives CASSPNSYEQYF.